This T cell receptor (beta chain) was identified in a study of cytomegalovirus exposure and HLA in healthy donors. Study-level background: Out of about 180 million T cells, an earlier analysis found roughly 100 million unique TCR beta sequences in total. HLA-typed donors contributed about 85 million unique TCRs, which were held in an early data release.

Regarding this clone: Antigen unknown.

The primer mix had 60 Vbeta and 13 Jbeta primers. Clones were sequenced by immunoSEQ multiplex PCR, and TCRdb holds only the in-frame ones, with some missing. The top ten hold 1% of the sample, which has about 130,000 clones, about 80% seen once. J lost 0 bases, V lost 6 bases, and 5 bases had no gene match. Germline values: CDR1 SGHKS, CDR2 YYEKEE (reference sequence). This CDR3 has 16 amino acids. Study-level results: There were several of the most significant clusters that appeared linked to common viral pathogens in a later analysis.

This TCR came from a man aged 35 to 55 in good health and CMV-seronegative. The chain employs TRBV5-5 and TRBJ2-6, with 8 bases fitting TRBD2. Sequenced material: PBMCs. The CDR3 nucleotides are TGTGCCAGCACCCGACTAGCGATCTCTGGGGCCAACGTCCTGACTTTC. Amino acid sequence: CASTRLAISGANVLTF. Full variable domain (missing parts from reference TRBV5-5 and TRBJ2-6): DAGVTQSPTHLIKTRGQQVTLRCSPISGHKSVSWYQQVLGQGPQFIFQYYEKEERGRGNFPDRFSARQFPNYSSELNVNALLLGDSALYLCASTRLAISGANVLTFGAGSRLTVL.